The clone carrying this T cell receptor beta chain was observed a few times. Antigen specificity is unknown. Vbeta (60) and Jbeta (13) primers were used in the PCR. Clones were sequenced by immunoSEQ multiplex PCR, and TCRdb holds only the in-frame ones, with some missing. The table has approximately 79,000 clones, 78% seen once. This sample is part of a study of cytomegalovirus exposure and HLA in healthy donors. Across the study: Of all 360 or so donors who were genotyped, roughly 85% belonged to the Caucasian-associated ancestry cluster. Notes on the study in general: In vitro experiments confirmed that a few CMV-associated chains were specific for CMV antigens.

Per germline, CDR1 KGHSH and CDR2 LQKENI. Trimming left V 3 bases short and J 10 bases short, with 6 bases between. The CDR3 runs to 11 residues. This sequence originates from a male donor in good health and CMV-seropositive. Sample: PBMCs. The chain couples TRBV18 to TRBJ1-4; unclear D gene. Written as DNA, the CDR3 is TGTGCCAGCTCACCGTCCGGAAAACTGTTTTTT. It encodes CASSPSGKLFF.